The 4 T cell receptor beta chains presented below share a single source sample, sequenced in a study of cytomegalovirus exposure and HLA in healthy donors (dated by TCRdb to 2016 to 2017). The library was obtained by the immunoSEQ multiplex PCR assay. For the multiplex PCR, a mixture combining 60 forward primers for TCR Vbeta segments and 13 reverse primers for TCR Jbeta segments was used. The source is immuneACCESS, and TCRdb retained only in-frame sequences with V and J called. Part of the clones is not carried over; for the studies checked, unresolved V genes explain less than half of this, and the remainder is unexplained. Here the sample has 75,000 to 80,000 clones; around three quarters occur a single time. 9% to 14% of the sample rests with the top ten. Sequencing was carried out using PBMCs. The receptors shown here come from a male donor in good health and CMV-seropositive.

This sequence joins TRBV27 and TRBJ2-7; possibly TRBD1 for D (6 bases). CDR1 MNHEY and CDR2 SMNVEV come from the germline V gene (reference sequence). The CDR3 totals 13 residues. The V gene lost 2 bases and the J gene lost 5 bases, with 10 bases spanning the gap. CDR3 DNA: TGTGCCAGCAGTTTAGCACAGGGAAACGAGCAGTACTTC. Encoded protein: CASSLAQGNEQYF.

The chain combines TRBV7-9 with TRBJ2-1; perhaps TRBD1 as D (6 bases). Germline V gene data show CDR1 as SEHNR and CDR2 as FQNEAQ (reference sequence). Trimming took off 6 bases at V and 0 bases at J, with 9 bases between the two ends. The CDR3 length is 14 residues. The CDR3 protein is CASRPTGSYNEQFF. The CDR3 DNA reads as TGTGCCAGCAGACCGACAGGCTCCTACAATGAGCAGTTCTTC.

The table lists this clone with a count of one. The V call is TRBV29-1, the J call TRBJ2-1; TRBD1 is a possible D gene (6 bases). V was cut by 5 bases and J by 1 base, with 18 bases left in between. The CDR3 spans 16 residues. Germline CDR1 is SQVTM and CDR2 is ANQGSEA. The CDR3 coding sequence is TGCAGCGTTCCACAGGGAAGGTACCGATCCTACAATGAGCAGTTCTTC. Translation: CSVPQGRYRSYNEQFF.

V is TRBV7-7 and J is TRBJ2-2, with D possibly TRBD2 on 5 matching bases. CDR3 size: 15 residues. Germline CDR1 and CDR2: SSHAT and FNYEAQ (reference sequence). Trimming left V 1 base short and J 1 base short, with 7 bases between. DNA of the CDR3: TGTGCCAGCAGCTTAGTTCGGGGGAACACCGGGGAGCTGTTTTTT. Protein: CASSLVRGNTGELFF.